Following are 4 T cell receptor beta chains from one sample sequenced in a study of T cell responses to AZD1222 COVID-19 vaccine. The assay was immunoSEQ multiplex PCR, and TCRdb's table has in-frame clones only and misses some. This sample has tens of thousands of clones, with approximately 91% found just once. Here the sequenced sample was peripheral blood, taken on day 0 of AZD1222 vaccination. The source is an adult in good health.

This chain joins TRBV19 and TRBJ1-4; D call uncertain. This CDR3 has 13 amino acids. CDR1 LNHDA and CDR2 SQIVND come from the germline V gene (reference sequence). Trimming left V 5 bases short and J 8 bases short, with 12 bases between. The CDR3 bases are TGTGCCAGTAGTGTGGTTCCCCGGGAAAAACTGTTTTTT. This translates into CASSVVPREKLFF. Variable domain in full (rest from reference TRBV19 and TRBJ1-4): DGGITQSPKYLFRKEGQNVTLSCEQNLNHDAMYWYRQDPGQGLRLIYYSQIVNDFQKGDIAEGYSVSREKKESFPLTVTSAQKNPTAFYLCASSVVPREKLFFGSGTQLSVL.

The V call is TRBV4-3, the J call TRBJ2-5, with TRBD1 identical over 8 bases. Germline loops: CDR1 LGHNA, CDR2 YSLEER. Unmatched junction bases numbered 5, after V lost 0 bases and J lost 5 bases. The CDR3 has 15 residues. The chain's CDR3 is CASSQDWTGRETQYF. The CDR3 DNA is TGCGCCAGCAGCCAAGATTGGACAGGGCGGGAGACCCAGTACTTC.

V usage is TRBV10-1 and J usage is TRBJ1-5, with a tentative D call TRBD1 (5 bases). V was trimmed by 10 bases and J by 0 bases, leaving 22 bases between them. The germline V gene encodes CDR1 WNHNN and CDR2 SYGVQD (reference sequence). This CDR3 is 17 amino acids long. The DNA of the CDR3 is TGCGCCATCCGGGGGGGACTGCAAGCTTATAGCAATCAGCCCCAGCATTTT. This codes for CAIRGGLQAYSNQPQHF.

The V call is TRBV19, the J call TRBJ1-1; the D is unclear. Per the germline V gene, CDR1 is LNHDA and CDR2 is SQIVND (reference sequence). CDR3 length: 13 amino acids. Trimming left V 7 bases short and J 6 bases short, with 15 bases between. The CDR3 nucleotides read TGTGCCAGTACTATCCCTAGCCTATCTGAAGCTTTCTTT. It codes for CASTIPSLSEAFF.